The sequence of this T cell receptor beta chain was determined in a study of blood T cell repertoires in COVID-19. V lost 5 bases to trimming and J lost 3 bases; unmatched junction nucleotides: 8. Germline values: CDR1 SGHTA, CDR2 FQGNSA. CDR3 size: 16 residues. The authors' processing: Reference gene primer amplification gave estimated nucleated cell counts. TCRdb's table, derived via immunoSEQ multiplex PCR, lists solely in-frame clones and lacks some. The DNA gave D and trimming, while V, J and clone size come from that table. Among about 150,000 clones listed, roughly 89% were seen once. A few counts support this clone.

Sequences were obtained from peripheral blood. The chain joins TRBV7-2 to TRBJ2-1; TRBD1 matches 9 bases. This receptor was obtained from a man younger than 40 with COVID-19, enrolled during active disease. DNA for the CDR3: TGTGCCAGCAGCCCACCCCGGGACAGGGTCTACAATGAGCAGTTCTTC. This codes for CASSPPRDRVYNEQFF.